The sequence of this T cell receptor (beta chain) was determined in a study of graft-versus-host responses after intestinal transplantation. The overall study: Multivisceral, liver-intestinal, or isolated intestinal grafts went to recipients. All of the recipients had induction that used anti-thymocyte globulin, then tacrolimus and steroids for two to three years.

Profiling relied on immunoSEQ multiplex PCR, and the TCRdb table lists in-frame clones only, not all of them. The data contain under 65,000 clones, about 94% of them singletons. About this clone itself: The antigen is undetermined.

Per germline, CDR1 SGHNT and CDR2 YYREEE (reference sequence). This CDR3 region has 13 residues. V was clipped by 3 bases and J by 8 bases, with 9 bases between them. Study outcomes and limitations: GvH clonotypes were identified within recipient marrow, with a subset emerging first in ileum or blood.

The TCR sequence derives from a human donor who was the organ donor for an intestinal transplant. This specimen was unstimulated CD4+ T cells sorted from spleen or lymph node cells, taken before transplant. The rearrangement uses TRBV5-4 and TRBJ1-6; D uncertain. The CDR3 bases are TGTGCCAGCAGCTCGCGCCAGGATTCACCCCTCCACTTT. This sequence encodes CASSSRQDSPLHF.